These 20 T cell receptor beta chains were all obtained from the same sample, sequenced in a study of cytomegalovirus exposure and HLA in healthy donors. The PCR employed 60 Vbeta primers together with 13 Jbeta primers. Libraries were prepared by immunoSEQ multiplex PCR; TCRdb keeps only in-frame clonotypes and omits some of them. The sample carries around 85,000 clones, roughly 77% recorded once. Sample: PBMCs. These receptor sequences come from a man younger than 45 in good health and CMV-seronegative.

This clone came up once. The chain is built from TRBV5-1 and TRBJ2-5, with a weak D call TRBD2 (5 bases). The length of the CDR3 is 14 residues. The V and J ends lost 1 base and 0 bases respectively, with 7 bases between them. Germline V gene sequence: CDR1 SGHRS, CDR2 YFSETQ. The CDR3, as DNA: TGCGCCAGCAGCTTGTCCGGGGACCAAGAGACCCAGTACTTC. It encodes CASSLSGDQETQYF.

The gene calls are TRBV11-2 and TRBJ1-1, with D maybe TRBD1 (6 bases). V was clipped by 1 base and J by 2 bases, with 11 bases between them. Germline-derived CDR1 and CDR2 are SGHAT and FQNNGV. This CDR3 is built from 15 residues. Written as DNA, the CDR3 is TGTGCCAGCAGCTTAGTCGGGACAACTAACACTGAAGCTTTCTTT. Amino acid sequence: CASSLVGTTNTEAFF.

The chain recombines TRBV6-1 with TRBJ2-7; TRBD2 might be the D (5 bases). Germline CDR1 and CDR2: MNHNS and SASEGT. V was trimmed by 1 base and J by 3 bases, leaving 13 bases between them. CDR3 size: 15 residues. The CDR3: CASSEDAGANYEQYF. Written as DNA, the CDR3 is TGTGCCAGCAGTGAAGACGCGGGCGCTAACTACGAGCAGTACTTC.

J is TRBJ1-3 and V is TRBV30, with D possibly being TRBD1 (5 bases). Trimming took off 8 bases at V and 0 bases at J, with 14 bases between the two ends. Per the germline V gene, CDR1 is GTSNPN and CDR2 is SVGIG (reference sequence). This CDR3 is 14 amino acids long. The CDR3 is CARRPGGSGNTIYF. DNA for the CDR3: TGTGCCCGAAGGCCCGGGGGCTCTGGAAACACCATATATTTT.

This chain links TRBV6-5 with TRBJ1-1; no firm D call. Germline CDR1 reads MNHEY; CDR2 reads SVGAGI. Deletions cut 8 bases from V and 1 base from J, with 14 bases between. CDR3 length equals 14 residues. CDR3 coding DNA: TGTGCCAGCGAATCTCCAGTGTCGAACACTGAAGCTTTCTTT. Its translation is CASESPVSNTEAFF.

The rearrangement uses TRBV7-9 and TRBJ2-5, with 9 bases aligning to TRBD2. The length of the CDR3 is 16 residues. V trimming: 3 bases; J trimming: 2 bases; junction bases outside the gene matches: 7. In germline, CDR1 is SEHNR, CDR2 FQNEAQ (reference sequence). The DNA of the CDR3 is TGTGCCAGCAGCTTTGTAGCGGGGGTAACGCAAGAGACCCAGTACTTC. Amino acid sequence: CASSFVAGVTQETQYF.

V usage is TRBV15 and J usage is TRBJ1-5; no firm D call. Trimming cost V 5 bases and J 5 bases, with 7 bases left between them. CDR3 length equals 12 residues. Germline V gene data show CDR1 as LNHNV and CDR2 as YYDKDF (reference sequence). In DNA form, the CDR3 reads TGTGCCACCAGCTTACAGCATCAGCCCCAGCATTTT. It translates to CATSLQHQPQHF.

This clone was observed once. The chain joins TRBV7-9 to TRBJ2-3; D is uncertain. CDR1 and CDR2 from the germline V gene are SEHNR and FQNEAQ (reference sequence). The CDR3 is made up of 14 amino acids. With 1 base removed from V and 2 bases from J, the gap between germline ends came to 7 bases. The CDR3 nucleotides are TGTGCCAGCAGCTTAGGAGTCTACACAGATACGCAGTATTTT. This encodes CASSLGVYTDTQYF. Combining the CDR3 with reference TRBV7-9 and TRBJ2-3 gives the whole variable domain DTGVSQNPRHKITKRGQNVTFRCDPISEHNRLYWYRQTLGQGPEFLTYFQNEAQLEKSRLLSDRFSAERPKGSFSTLEIQRTEQGDSAMYLCASSLGVYTDTQYFGPGTRLTVL.

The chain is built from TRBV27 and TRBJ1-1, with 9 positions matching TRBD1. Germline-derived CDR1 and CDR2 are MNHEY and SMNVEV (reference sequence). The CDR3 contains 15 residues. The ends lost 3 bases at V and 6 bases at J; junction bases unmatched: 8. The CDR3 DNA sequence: TGTGCCAGCAGTTTTCGTCCGGGACAGGGTTCTGAAGCTTTCTTT. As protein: CASSFRPGQGSEAFF.

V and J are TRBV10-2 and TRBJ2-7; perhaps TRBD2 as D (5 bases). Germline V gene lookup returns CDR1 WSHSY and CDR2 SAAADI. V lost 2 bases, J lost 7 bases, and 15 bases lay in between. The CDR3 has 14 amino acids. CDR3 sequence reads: CASSEGEGSGEQYF. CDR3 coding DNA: TGCGCCAGCAGTGAGGGAGAGGGCTCTGGGGAGCAGTACTTC.

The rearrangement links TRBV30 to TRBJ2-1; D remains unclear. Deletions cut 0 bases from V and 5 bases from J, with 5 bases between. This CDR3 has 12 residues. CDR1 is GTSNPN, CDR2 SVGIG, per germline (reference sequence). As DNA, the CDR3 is TGTGCCTGGAGTGTATCAAACAATGAGCAGTTCTTC. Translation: CAWSVSNNEQFF.

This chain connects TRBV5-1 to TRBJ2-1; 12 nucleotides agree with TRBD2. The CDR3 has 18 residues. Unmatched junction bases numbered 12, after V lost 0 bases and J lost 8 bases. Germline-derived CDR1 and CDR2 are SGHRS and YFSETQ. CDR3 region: CASSLGPSGRAIDYEQFF. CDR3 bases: TGCGCCAGCAGCTTGGGACCTAGCGGGAGGGCCATTGACTATGAGCAGTTCTTC.

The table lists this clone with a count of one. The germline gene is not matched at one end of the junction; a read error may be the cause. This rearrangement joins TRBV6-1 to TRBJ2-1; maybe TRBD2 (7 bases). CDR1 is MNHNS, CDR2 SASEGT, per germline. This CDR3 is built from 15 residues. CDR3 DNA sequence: TGTGCCAGCAGGGAAGGTCGGGGGGCCTCAGATGAGCAGTTCTTC. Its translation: CASREGRGASDEQFF.

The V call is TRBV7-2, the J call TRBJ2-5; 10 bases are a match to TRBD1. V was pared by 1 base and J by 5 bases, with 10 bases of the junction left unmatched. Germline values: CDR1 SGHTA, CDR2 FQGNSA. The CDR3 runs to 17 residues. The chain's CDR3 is CASSLGRGTGAGETQYF. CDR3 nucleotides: TGTGCCAGCAGCTTAGGCCGCGGGACAGGGGCAGGGGAGACCCAGTACTTC.

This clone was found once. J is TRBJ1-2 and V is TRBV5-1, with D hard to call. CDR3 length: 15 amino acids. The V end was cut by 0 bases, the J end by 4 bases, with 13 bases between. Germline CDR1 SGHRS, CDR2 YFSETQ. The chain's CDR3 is CASSLVQASGYGYTF. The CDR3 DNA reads TGCGCCAGCAGCTTGGTCCAGGCAAGCGGCTATGGCTACACCTTC.

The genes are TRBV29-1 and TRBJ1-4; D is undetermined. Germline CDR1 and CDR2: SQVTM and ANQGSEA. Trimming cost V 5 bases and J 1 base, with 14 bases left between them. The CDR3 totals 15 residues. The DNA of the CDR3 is TGCAGCGTTTCGGGGATCTCCCAAACTAATGAAAAACTGTTTTTT. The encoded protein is CSVSGISQTNEKLFF.

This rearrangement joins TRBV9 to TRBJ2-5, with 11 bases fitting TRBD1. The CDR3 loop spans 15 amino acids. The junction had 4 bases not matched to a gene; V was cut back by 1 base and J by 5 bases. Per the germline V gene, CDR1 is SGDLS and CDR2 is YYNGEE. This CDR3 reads CASSVRGQGDETQYF. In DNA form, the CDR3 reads TGTGCCAGCAGCGTAAGGGGACAGGGGGACGAGACCCAGTACTTC. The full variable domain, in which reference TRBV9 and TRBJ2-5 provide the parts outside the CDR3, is DSGVTQTPKHLITATGQRVTLRCSPRSGDLSVYWYQQSLDQGLQFLIQYYNGEERAKGNILERFSAQQFPDLHSELNLSSLELGDSALYFCASSVRGQGDETQYFGPGTRLLVL.

The CDR3 here is CVRSLMRGAGSVETQYF. The DNA for the CDR3 is TGTGTCAGAAGCTTAATGCGTGGGGCAGGGTCGGTCGAGACCCAGTACTTC. The chain links TRBV7-5 to TRBJ2-5; the table's D call, TRBD1, has no DNA check behind it. TRBV7-5 is marked as a pseudogene. This CDR3 is built from 17 residues.

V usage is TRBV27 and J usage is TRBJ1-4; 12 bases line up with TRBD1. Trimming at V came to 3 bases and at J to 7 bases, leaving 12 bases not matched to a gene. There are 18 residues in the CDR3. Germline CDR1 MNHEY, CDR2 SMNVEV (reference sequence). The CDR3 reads CASSFVFGTGGYREKLFF. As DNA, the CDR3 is TGTGCCAGCAGTTTTGTGTTCGGGACAGGGGGCTATCGTGAAAAACTGTTTTTT.

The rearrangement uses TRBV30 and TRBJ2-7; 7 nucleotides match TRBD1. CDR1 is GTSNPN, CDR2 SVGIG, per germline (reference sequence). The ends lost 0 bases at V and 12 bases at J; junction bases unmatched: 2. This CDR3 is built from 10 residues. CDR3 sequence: CAWSVGTVYF. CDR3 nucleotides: TGTGCCTGGAGTGTCGGGACAGTGTACTTC.